One T cell receptor (beta chain) is described in this entry. Its antigen is unknown. It has no much larger one-base neighbor in the sample; base qualities were not kept. The data belong to a study of T cell changes during pregnancy in multiple sclerosis (dated by TCRdb to the late 2010s). Background for the entire study: Changes in the T cell repertoire over the course of pregnancy were examined in this study in women with multiple sclerosis.

The method was the immunoSEQ multiplex PCR assay. Held by TCRdb, this immuneACCESS table contains in-frame sequences only and omits some clones. Under half of the omission traces to an unresolved V gene where checked; the cause of the rest is unknown. The sample table shows over 50,000 clones, and 89% are seen once. The ten largest clones represent approximately 1.7% of the sample. The CDR3, from cysteine to phenylalanine, totals 16 residues. The only DNA kept is the CDR3, 48 bases in frame from the first base. The germline V gene provides CDR1 SGDLS and CDR2 YYNGEE. Trimming costs V 2 bases and J 2 bases, and their ends lie 11 bases apart.

The clonotype was recovered from a female donor with multiple sclerosis, enrolled in a pregnancy study. This sample comprised peripheral blood, obtained after pregnancy. This sequence uses TRBV9 and TRBJ1-6; no D gene is confidently identified. The DNA reads as follows: TGTGCCAGCAGCGTCGGGAGGCGGCCCTATAATTCACCCCTCCACTTT. Its translation reads: CASSVGRRPYNSPLHF.